This paragraph covers one TCR beta chain sequence. This specimen comes from a study of control samples from healthy donors and cancer patients. Generated by immunoSEQ multiplex PCR, the TCRdb table keeps only in-frame clones and is missing some. The sample carries some 150,000 clones, just under 95% recorded once. CDR3 length: 16 amino acids. Germline lookup yields CDR1 SGHTA and CDR2 FQGNSA. V was pared by 2 bases and J by 3 bases, with 14 bases between. This sequence originates from a woman in her sixties or seventies in good health. This rearrangement joins TRBV7-2 to TRBJ1-5, with a possible D match to TRBD1 (6 bases). Sequencing was done on a sample of blood. The CDR3 bases are TGTGCCAGCAGCTTAACTAGGCAGGGGACCAATCAGCCCCAGCATTTT. This translates into CASSLTRQGTNQPQHF.